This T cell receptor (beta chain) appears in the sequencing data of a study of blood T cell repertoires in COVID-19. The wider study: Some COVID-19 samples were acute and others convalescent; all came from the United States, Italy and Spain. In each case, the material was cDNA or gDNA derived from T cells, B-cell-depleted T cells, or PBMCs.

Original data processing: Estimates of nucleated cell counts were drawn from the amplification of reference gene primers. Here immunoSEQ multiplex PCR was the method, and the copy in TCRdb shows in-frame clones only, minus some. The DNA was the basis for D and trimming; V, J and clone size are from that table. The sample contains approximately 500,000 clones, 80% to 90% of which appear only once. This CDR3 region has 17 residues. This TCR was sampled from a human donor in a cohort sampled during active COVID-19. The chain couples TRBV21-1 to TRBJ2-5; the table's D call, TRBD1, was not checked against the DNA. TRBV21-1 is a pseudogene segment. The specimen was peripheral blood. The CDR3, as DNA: TGTGCCAGCAGCAAGAGGCTGGGGGCCAGGTACCAAGAGACCCAGTACTTC. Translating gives CASSKRLGARYQETQYF.